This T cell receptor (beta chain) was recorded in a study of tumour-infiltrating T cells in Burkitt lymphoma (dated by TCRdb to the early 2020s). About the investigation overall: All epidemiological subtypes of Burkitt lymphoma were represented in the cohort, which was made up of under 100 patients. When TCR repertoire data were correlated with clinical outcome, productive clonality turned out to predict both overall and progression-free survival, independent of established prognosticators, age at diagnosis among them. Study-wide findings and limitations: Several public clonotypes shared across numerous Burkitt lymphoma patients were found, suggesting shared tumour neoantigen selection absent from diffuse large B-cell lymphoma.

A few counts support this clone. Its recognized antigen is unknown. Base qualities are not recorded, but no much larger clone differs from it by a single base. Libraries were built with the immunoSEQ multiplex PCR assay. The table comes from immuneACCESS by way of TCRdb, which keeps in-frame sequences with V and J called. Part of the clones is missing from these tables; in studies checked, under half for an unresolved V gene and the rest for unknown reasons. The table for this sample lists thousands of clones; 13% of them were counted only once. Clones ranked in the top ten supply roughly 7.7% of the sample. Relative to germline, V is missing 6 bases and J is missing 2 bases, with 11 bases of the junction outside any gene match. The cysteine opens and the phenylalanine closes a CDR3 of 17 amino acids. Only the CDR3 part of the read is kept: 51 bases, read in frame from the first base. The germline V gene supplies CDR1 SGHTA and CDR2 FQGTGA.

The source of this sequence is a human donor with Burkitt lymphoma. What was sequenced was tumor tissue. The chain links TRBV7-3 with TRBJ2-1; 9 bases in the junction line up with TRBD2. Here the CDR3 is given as CASSPKAGGHAYNEQFF. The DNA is TGTGCCAGCAGTCCAAAAGCGGGGGGCCACGCCTACAATGAGCAGTTCTTC.